The clone carrying this T cell receptor beta chain has only one observation. Germline CDR1 is KGHSH and CDR2 is LQKENI. The CDR3 is 16 residues long. V dropped 2 bases and J dropped 5; count of bases not matched to a gene: 8. The sample comes from a study of blood T cell repertoires in COVID-19. The data were produced by immunoSEQ multiplex PCR, yet TCRdb's version contains in-frame clones alone and is incomplete. The repertoire holds around 280,000 clones, with about nine tenths as singletons. Source material: peripheral blood. The rearrangement links TRBV18 to TRBJ2-7; TRBD2 matches at 11 bases. The clonotype originates from a woman aged 25-40 years with COVID-19, enrolled during active disease. CDR3 DNA: TGTGCCAGCTCACCAAAAACTAGCGGGAGTGGGAACGAGCAGTACTTC. Amino acid sequence: CASSPKTSGSGNEQYF. Based on the CDR3 plus reference TRBV18 and TRBJ2-7, the full variable domain is NAGVMQNPRHLVRRRGQEARLRCSPMKGHSHVYWYRQLPEEGLKFMVYLQKENIIDESGMPKERFSAEFPKEGPSILRIQQVVRGDSAAYFCASSPKTSGSGNEQYFGPGTRLTVT.